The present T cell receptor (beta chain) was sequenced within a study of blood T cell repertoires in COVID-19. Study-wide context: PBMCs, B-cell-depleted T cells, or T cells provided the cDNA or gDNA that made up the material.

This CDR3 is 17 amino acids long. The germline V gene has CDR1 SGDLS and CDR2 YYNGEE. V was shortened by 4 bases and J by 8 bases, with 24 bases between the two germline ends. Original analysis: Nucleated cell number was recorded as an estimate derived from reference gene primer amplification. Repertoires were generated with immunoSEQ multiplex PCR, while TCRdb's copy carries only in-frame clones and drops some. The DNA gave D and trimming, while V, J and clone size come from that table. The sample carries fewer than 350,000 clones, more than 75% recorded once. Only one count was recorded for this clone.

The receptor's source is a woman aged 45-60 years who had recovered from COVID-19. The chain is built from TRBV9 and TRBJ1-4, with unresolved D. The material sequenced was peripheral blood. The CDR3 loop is CASSPSGSTGVGEKLFF. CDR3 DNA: TGTGCCAGCAGCCCGTCTGGTTCGACTGGAGTAGGAGAAAAACTGTTTTTT.